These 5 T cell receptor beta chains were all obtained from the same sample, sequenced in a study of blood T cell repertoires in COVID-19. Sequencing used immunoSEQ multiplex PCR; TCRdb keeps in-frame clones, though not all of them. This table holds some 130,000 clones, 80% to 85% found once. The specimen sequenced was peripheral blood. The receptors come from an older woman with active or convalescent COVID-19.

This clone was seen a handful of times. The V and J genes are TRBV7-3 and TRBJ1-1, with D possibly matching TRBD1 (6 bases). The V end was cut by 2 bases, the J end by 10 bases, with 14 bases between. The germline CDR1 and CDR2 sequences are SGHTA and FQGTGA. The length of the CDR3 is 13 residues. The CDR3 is CASSLSAGAGAFF. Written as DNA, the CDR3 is TGTGCCAGCAGCTTATCGGCGGGGGCGGGAGCTTTCTTT. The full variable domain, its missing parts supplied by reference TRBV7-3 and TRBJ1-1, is GAGVSQTPSNKVTEKGKYVELRCDPISGHTALYWYRQSLGQGPEFLIYFQGTGAADDSGLPNDRFFAVRPEGSVSTLKIQRTERGDSAVYLCASSLSAGAGAFFGQGTRLTVV.

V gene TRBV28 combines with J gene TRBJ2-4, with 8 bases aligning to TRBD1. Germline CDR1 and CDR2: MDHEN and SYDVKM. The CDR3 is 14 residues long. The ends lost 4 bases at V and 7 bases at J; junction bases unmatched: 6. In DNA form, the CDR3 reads TGTGCCAGCAGTTCTCCGGACAGGGTGAACATTCAGTACTTC. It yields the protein CASSSPDRVNIQYF. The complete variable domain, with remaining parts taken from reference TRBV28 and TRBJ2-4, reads DVKVTQSSRYLVKRTGEKVFLECVQDMDHENMFWYRQDPGLGLRLIYFSYDVKMKEKGDIPEGYSVSREKKERFSLILESASTNQTSMYLCASSSPDRVNIQYFGAGTRLSVL.

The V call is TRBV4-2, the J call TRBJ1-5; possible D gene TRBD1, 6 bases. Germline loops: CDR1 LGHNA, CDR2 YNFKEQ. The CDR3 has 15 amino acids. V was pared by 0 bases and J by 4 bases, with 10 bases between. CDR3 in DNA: TGTGCCAGCAGCCAAGAACAGGGTGGAAATCAGCCCCAGCATTTT. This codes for CASSQEQGGNQPQHF.

CDR3 protein: CASSLAAAWTLSSYEQYF. As DNA, the CDR3 is TGTGCCAGCAGCTTAGCAGCGGCGTGGACCTTAAGCTCCTACGAGCAGTACTTC. The chain is built from TRBV7-9 and TRBJ2-7, with a possible D match to TRBD2 (5 bases). The ends were cut back, 0 bases at V and 0 bases at J, with 18 bases in the middle. The CDR3 length is 18 residues. Germline V CDR1 and CDR2: SEHNR, FQNEAQ (reference sequence).

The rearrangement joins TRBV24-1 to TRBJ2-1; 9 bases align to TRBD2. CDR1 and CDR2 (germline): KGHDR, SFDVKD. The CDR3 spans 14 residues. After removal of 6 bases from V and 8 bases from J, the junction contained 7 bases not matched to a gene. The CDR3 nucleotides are TGTGCCACCAGTATTGCGGGAGGGGGGGATGAGCAGTTCTTC. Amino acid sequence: CATSIAGGGDEQFF.